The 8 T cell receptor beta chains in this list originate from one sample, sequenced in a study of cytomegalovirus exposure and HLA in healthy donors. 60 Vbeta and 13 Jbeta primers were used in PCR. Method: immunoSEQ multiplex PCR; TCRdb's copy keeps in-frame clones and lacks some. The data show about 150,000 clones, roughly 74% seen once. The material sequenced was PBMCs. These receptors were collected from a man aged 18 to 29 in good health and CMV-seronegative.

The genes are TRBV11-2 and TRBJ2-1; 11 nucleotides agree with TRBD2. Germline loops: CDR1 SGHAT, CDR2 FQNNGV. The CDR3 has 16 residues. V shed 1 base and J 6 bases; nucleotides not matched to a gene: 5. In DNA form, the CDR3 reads TGTGCCAGCAGCTTAGCGACTAGCGGGGTTCGCAATGAGCAGTTCTTC. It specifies CASSLATSGVRNEQFF.

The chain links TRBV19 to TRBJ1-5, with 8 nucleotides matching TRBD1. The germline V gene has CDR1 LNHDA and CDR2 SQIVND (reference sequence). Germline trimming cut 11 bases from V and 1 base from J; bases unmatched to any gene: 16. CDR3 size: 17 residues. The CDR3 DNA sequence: TGTGCCTCCCAATTTTCAGGACAGGGATGGAGCAATCAGCCCCAGCATTTT. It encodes CASQFSGQGWSNQPQHF.

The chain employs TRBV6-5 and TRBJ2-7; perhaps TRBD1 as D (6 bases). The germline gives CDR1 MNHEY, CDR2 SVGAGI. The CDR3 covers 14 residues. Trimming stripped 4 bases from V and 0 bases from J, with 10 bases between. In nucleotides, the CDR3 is TGTGCCAGCAGTTCCACAGGGTCCTCCTACGAGCAGTACGTC. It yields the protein CASSSTGSSYEQYV.

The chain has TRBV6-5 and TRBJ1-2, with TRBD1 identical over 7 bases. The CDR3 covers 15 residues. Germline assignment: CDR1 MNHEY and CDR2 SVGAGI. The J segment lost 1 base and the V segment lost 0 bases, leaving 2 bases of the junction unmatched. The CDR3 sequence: CASSYSPGGNYGYTF. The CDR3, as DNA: TGTGCCAGCAGTTACTCCCCAGGGGGTAACTATGGCTACACCTTC.

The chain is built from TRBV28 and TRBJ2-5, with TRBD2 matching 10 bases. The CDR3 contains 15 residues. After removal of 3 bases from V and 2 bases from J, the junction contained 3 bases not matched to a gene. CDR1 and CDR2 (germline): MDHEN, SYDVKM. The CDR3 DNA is TGTGCCAGCAGTTTGACTAGCGGGCGGCAAGAGACCCAGTACTTC. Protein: CASSLTSGRQETQYF.

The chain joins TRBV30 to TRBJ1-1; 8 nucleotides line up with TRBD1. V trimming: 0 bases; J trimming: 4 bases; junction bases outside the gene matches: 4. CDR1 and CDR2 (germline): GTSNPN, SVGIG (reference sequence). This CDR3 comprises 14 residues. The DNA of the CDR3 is TGTGCCTGGAGTGTTAGACAGGGGATCACTGAAGCTTTCTTT. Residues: CAWSVRQGITEAFF.

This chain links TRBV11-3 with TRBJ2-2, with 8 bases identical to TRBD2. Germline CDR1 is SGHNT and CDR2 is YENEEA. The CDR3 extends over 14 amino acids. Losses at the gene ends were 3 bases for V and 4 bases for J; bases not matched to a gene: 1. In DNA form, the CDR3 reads TGTGCCAGCAGCTTCCTAGCGGGCACCGGGGAGCTGTTTTTT. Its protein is CASSFLAGTGELFF.

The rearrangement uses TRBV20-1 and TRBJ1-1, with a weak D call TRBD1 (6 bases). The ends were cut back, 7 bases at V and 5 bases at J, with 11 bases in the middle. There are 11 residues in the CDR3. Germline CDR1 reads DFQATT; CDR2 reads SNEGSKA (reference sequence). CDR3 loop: CSGEGGTEAFF. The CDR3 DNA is TGCAGTGGCGAGGGGGGGACTGAAGCTTTCTTT.